The rows below give T cell receptor beta chains drawn from one sample of a study of cytomegalovirus exposure and HLA in healthy donors. The table came from immunoSEQ multiplex PCR; TCRdb's copy has only in-frame clones and leaves some out. In the table there are over 150,000 clones, 65% to 70% of which are singletons. Input material: PBMCs. The source is a woman aged 18-35 years in good health and CMV-seropositive. Each CDR3 is given with its conserved first and last residue. Each record gives: clone size, V gene, D gene, J gene, CDR3 DNA, CDR3 protein. A D gene is named only where the DNA matches it firmly. Clone size is given for some rows only: seen once, a few or many times, or a class if the clone is expanded.

once	TRBV6-5	.	TRBJ1-2	TGTGCCAGCAGCAGACACTTAACTAACTATGGCTACACCTTC	CASSRHLTNYGYTF
once	TRBV14	TRBD1	TRBJ1-1	TGTGCCAGCAGCCCACGGACAGGGGGCTTCAGGAACACTGAAGCTTTCTTT	CASSPRTGGFRNTEAFF
.	TRBV6-5	.	TRBJ2-7	TGTGCCAGCAGCCTCGGACAGCCCTACGAGCAGTACTTC	CASSLGQPYEQYF
.	TRBV5-4	.	TRBJ2-7	TGTGCCAGCAGCTCGGTGGGCAACCCCTACGAGCAGTACTTC	CASSSVGNPYEQYF
.	TRBV18	TRBD1	TRBJ2-3	TGTGCCAGCTCACCACGGACAGGTCGCACAGATACGCAGTATTTT	CASSPRTGRTDTQYF
once	TRBV29-1	TRBD1	TRBJ2-7	TGCAGCTTTCTGGGACAGGGGTACGAGCAGTACTTC	CSFLGQGYEQYF
.	TRBV4-1	TRBD1	TRBJ2-1	TGCGCCAGCAGCCACGGACAGGGTTTATTAAATGAGCAGTTCTTC	CASSHGQGLLNEQFF
.	TRBV28	.	TRBJ2-3	TGTGCCACCGGAGCGGTATACGCAGGAGATACGCAGTATTTT	CATGAVYAGDTQYF
few	TRBV19	TRBD1	TRBJ2-5	TGTGCCAGTAGCGTGGATGGACAGGGTTTCAAGCAGTACTTC	CASSVDGQGFKQYF
few	TRBV5-1	TRBD1	TRBJ1-4	TGCGCCAGCAGCTCCGGACAGGGAAGTTTTAATGAAAAACTGTTTTTT	CASSSGQGSFNEKLFF
.	TRBV18	.	TRBJ1-1	TGTGCCAGCTCACCGTCGTCGGGTTTAGTGAACACTGAAGCTTTCTTT	CASSPSSGLVNTEAFF
few	TRBV7-2	TRBD2	TRBJ2-3	TGTGCCAGCAGCTTAGATGCTAGCGGGAGTAGGAATACGCAGTATTTT	CASSLDASGSRNTQYF
.	TRBV5-6	.	TRBJ2-2	TGTGCCAGCAGCTTTTACGGGGGACAGCTCACCAACACCGGGGAGCTGTTTTTT	CASSFYGGQLTNTGELFF
.	TRBV6-1	TRBD1	TRBJ1-5	TGTGCCAGCACTGGGACAGGGGTTCAGCCCCAGCATTTT	CASTGTGVQPQHF
few	TRBV19	.	TRBJ2-5	TGTGCCAGTAGTATAGGGGGGTTGGGGGGAGAGACCCAGTACTTC	CASSIGGLGGETQYF
.	TRBV11-2	.	TRBJ2-1	TGTGCCAGCAGCTTGAGACGGACTAACAATGAGCAGTTCTTC	CASSLRRTNNEQFF
.	TRBV5-4	TRBD1	TRBJ2-1	TGTGCCAGCAGCCTACCCGGACAGGGCAATGAGCAGTTCTTC	CASSLPGQGNEQFF
few	TRBV11-2	TRBD2	TRBJ2-7	TGTGCCAGCAGCTTAGGAAAGGGACTAGCGGGGGCCTACGAGCAGTACTTC	CASSLGKGLAGAYEQYF
.	TRBV27	TRBD1	TRBJ1-2	TGTGCCAGCAGTTTAGGTATAGGGGGCAACTTCTATGGCTACACCTTC	CASSLGIGGNFYGYTF
.	TRBV14	TRBD2	TRBJ2-1	TGTGCCAGCAGCCCCGACCCGGGACTAGCGGGGGGGCAGTTCTTC	CASSPDPGLAGGQFF
.	TRBV4-3	.	TRBJ1-1	TGCGCCAGCAGCCAACAAACAGGGCGCTACATGAACACTGAAGCTTTCTTT	CASSQQTGRYMNTEAFF
.	TRBV4-2	.	TRBJ1-1	TGTGCCAGCAGCCAAGCTTCGGGAGTGAACACTGAAGCTTTCTTT	CASSQASGVNTEAFF
.	TRBV7-6	TRBD2	TRBJ2-1	TGTGCCAGCAGCTTAGGGTCTAGCGGGATGAGGAATGAGCAGTTCTTC	CASSLGSSGMRNEQFF
.	TRBV6-5	TRBD2	TRBJ2-5	TGTGCCAGCAGAAGTTCGCGGGGGATTCAAGAGACCCAGTACTTC	CASRSSRGIQETQYF
.	TRBV6-1	TRBD1	TRBJ2-7	TGTGCCAGCAAGCTGACAGGGGGAAACTACGAGCAGTACTTC	CASKLTGGNYEQYF
.	TRBV11-3	.	TRBJ1-1	TGTGCCAGCAGCTTAGAGGGGGAGGGTTTCATGAACACTGAAGCTTTCTTT	CASSLEGEGFMNTEAFF
once	TRBV18	.	TRBJ2-7	TGTGCCAGCACTGACACAACGTACGAGCAGTACTTC	CASTDTTYEQYF
few	TRBV28	TRBD2	TRBJ2-3	TGTGCCAGCAGTTTGGGACTAGCAACAGATACGCAGTATTTT	CASSLGLATDTQYF
.	TRBV29-1	.	TRBJ1-1	TGCAGCGGCTCGCGATTGACGGGGAACACTGAAGCTTTCTTT	CSGSRLTGNTEAFF
few	TRBV5-8	TRBD1	TRBJ2-3	TGTGCCAGCATTTTAGAGGACAGGGTATTTGTAGATACGCAGTATTTT	CASILEDRVFVDTQYF
.	TRBV5-4	.	TRBJ1-2	TGTGCCAGCAGGCCGAGTACAGGGATTAATGGCTACACCTTC	CASRPSTGINGYTF
few	TRBV6-5	.	TRBJ1-3	TGTGCCAGCAGCCTGGACAGTGCTGGTGGAAACACCATATATTTT	CASSLDSAGGNTIYF
.	TRBV5-1	TRBD1	TRBJ2-5	TGCGCCAGCAGCTTGGATCATCGGACAGGAGTTCGAGGGGAGACCCAGTACTTC	CASSLDHRTGVRGETQYF
.	TRBV29-1	.	TRBJ2-1	TGCAGCGTCAGACAGAACCTCTACAATGAGCAGTTCTTC	CSVRQNLYNEQFF
.	TRBV30	.	TRBJ2-3	TGTGCCTGGAGCGTAGGGGATCTTTACACAGATACGCAGTATTTT	CAWSVGDLYTDTQYF
.	TRBV29-1	.	TRBJ2-2	TGCAGCGTTGAAGATCGAGGCCCGGGCACCGGGGAGCTGTTTTTT	CSVEDRGPGTGELFF
once	TRBV28	.	TRBJ1-5	TGTGCCAGCACAACGGGTGTCCAGCCCCAGCATTTT	CASTTGVQPQHF
.	TRBV7-9	.	TRBJ2-1	TGTGCCAGCAGCCTTGCGGGGGCCAATGAGCAGTTCTTC	CASSLAGANEQFF
.	TRBV9	.	TRBJ1-1	TGTGCCAGCAGCGTGGGGGCCATGAACACTGAAGCTTTCTTT	CASSVGAMNTEAFF
.	TRBV4-2	.	TRBJ2-3	TGTGCCAGCAGCCCCGGAGGCACAGATACGCAGTATTTT	CASSPGGTDTQYF
.	TRBV5-6	.	TRBJ1-1	TGTGCCAGCAGCTTCTTGGACAGTGAAGCTTTCTTT	CASSFLDSEAFF
.	TRBV15	.	TRBJ2-5	TGTGCCACCAGCAGAGATTTCGGGACTGAGGCACAAGAGACCCAGTACTTC	CATSRDFGTEAQETQYF
few	TRBV6-6	.	TRBJ2-3	TGTGCCAGTAACGGGGGGCCGAGAGATACGCAGTATTTT	CASNGGPRDTQYF
.	TRBV4-3	TRBD2	TRBJ2-1	TGCGCCAGCAGCCAAGATCGGGGGGAGAGGTACAATGAGCAGTTCTTC	CASSQDRGERYNEQFF
few	TRBV28	.	TRBJ2-2	TGTGCCAGCAGACAGGACGGCGGGGAGCTGTTTTTT	CASRQDGGELFF
once	TRBV4-1	.	TRBJ1-1	TGCGCCAGCAGCCAACGGGGGTACGATACTGAAGCTTTCTTT	CASSQRGYDTEAFF
.	TRBV14	.	TRBJ1-2	TGTGCCAGCAGTAGCGGGTTCTATGGCTACACCTTC	CASSSGFYGYTF
few	TRBV6-5	TRBD1	TRBJ1-2	TGTGCCAGCAGTCCGCGGGACAGACCATATGGCTACACCTTC	CASSPRDRPYGYTF
once	TRBV28	.	TRBJ1-1	TGTGCCAGCAGTCCAACATCCATCGTGAACACTGAAGCTTTCTTT	CASSPTSIVNTEAFF
once	TRBV5-6	.	TRBJ1-5	TGTGCCAGCAGCTCGACAGGTAGCAATCAGCCCCAGCATTTT	CASSSTGSNQPQHF